Below are 3 T cell receptor beta chains sequenced from a single sample in a study of cytomegalovirus exposure and HLA in healthy donors. The assay was immunoSEQ multiplex PCR, and TCRdb's table has in-frame clones only and misses some. The sample shows under 250,000 clones, approximately 87% of them seen only once. The sequenced sample was PBMCs. The receptors shown here come from a man aged 18 to 30 in good health and CMV-seronegative.

The rearrangement uses TRBV13 and TRBJ2-3; the D is unclear. Germline V gene data show CDR1 as PRHDT and CDR2 as FYEKMQ (reference sequence). Trimming pared 4 bases from V and 4 bases from J, leaving 6 bases between. The CDR3 spans 12 residues. The CDR3 spells CASSSSSDTQYF. The DNA of the CDR3 is TGTGCCAGCAGCTCCTCCTCAGATACGCAGTATTTT.

The gene calls are TRBV5-6 and TRBJ2-4; 10 nucleotides agree with TRBD1. Germline V lookup: CDR1 SGHDT, CDR2 YYEEEE. V lost 1 base to trimming and J lost 9 bases; unmatched junction nucleotides: 7. The CDR3 length is 15 residues. This CDR3 is CASSLRGQGYAIQYF. The CDR3 bases are TGTGCCAGCAGCTTGCGGGGACAGGGGTATGCCATTCAGTACTTC. Full variable domain (rest looked up from reference TRBV5-6 and TRBJ2-4): DAGVTQSPTHLIKTRGQQVTLRCSPKSGHDTVSWYQQALGQGPQFIFQYYEEEERQRGNFPDRFSGHQFPNYSSELNVNALLLGDSALYLCASSLRGQGYAIQYFGAGTRLSVL.

The chain joins TRBV6-5 to TRBJ1-2, with TRBD1 matching over 7 bases. This CDR3 spans 12 amino acids. The ends lost 6 bases at V and 4 bases at J; junction bases unmatched: 2. Looked up from germline, CDR1 is MNHEY and CDR2 is SVGAGI. The DNA of the CDR3 is TGTGCCAGCAGAACAGGGGCCTATGGCTACACCTTC. Translating gives CASRTGAYGYTF.